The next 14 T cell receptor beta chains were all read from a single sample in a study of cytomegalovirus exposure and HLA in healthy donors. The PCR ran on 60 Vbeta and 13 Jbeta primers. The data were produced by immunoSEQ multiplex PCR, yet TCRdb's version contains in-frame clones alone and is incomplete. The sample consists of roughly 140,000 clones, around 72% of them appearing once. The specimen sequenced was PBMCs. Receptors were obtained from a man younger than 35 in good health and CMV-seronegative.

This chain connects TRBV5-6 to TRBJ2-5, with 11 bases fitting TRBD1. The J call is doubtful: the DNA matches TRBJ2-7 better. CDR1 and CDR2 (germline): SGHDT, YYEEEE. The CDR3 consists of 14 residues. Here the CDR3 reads CASSGTGGSYEQYF. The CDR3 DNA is TGTGCCAGCAGCGGGACAGGGGGCTCCTACGAGCAGTACTTC.

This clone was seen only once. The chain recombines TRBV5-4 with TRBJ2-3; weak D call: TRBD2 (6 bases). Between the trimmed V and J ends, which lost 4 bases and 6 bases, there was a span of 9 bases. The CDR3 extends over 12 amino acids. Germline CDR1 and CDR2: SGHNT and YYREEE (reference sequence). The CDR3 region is CASSDRGDTQYF. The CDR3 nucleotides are TGTGCCAGCAGCGACCGGGGGGATACGCAGTATTTT.

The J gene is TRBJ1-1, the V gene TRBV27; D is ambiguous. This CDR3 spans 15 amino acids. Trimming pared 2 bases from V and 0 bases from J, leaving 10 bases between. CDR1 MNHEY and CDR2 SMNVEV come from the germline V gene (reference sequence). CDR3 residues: CASSLGGKVNTEAFF. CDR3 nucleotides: TGTGCCAGCAGTTTAGGAGGGAAAGTGAACACTGAAGCTTTCTTT.

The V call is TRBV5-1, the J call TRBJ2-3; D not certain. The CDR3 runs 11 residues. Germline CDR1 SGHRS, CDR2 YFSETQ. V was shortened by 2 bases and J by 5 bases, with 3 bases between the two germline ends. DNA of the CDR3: TGCGCCAGCAGCTTCAAAGATACGCAGTATTTT. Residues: CASSFKDTQYF.

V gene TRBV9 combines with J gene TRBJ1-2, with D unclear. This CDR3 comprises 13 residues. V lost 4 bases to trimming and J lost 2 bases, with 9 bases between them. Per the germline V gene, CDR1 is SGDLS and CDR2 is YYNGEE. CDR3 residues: CASSPTRNYGYTF. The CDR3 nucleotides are TGTGCCAGCAGCCCTACGAGGAACTATGGCTACACCTTC.

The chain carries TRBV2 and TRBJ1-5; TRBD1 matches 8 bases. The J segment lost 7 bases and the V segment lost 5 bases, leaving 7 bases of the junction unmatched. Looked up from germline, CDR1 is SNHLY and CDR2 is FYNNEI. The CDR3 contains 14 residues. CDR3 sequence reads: CASSSGGYGQPQHF. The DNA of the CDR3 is TGTGCCAGCAGTTCAGGGGGCTACGGGCAGCCCCAGCATTTT.

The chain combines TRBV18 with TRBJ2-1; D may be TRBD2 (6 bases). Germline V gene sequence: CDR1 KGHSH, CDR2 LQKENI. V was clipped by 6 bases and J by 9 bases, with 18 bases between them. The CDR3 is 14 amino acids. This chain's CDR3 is CASSGTRTAGEQFF. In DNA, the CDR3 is TGTGCCAGCTCGGGGACTCGCACTGCGGGTGAGCAGTTCTTC.

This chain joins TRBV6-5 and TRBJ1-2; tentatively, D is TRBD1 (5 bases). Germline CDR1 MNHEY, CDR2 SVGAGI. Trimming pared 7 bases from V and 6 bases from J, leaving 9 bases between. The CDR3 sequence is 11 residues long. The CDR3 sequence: CASMTTDGYTF. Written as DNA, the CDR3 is TGTGCCAGCATGACGACAGATGGCTACACCTTC.

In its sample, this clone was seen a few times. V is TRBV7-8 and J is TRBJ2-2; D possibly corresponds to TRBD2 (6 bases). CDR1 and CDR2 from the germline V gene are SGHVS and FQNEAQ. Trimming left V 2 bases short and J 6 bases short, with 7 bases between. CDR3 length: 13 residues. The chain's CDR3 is CASSLTSPGELFF. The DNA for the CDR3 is TGTGCCAGCAGCTTAACTAGCCCCGGGGAGCTGTTTTTT.

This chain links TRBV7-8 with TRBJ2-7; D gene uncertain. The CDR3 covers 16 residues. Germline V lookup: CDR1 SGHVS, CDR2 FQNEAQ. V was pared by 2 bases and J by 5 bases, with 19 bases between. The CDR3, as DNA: TGTGCCAGCAGCTTACGAGCCTTACAGAGCAACAACGAGCAGTACTTC. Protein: CASSLRALQSNNEQYF.

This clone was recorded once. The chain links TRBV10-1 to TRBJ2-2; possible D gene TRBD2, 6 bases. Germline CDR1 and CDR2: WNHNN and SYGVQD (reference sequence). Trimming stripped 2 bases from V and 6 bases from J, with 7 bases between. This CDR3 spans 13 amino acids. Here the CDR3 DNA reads TGCGCCAGCAGTGAGGGCGGGGCCGGGGAGCTGTTTTTT. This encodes CASSEGGAGELFF.

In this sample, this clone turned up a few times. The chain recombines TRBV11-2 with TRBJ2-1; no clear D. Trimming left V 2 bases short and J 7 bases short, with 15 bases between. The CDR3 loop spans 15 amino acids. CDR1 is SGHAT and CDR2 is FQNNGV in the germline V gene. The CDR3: CASSLMSDLMNEQFF. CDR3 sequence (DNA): TGTGCCAGCAGCTTAATGAGTGACTTGATGAATGAGCAGTTCTTC.

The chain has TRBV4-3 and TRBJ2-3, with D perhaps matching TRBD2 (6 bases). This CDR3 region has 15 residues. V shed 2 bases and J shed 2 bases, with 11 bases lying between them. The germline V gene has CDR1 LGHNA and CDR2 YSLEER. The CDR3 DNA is TGCGCCAGCAGCCAACTACTAGCTCCCACAGATACGCAGTATTTT. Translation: CASSQLLAPTDTQYF.

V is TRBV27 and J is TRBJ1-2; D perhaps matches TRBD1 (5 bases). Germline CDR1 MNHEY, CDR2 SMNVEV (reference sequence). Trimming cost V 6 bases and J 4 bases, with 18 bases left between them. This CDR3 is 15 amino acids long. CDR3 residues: CASRSGYLSAYGYTF. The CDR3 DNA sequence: TGTGCCAGCAGGTCAGGGTACCTCTCGGCCTATGGCTACACCTTC.